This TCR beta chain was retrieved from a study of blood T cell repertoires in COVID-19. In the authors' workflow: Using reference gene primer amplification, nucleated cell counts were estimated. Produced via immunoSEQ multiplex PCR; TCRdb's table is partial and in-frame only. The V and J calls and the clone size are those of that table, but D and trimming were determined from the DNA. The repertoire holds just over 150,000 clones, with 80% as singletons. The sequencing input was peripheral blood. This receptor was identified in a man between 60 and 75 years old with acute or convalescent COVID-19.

The CDR3 protein is CASSLQGADYGYTF. The CDR3 nucleotides are TGTGCCAGCAGCCTACAGGGGGCGGACTATGGCTACACCTTC. The rearrangement joins TRBV7-2 to TRBJ1-2; 9 bases fit TRBD1. The V segment lost 5 bases and the J segment 3 bases; nucleotides outside the gene matches: 4. The CDR3 is 14 residues long. CDR1 SGHTA and CDR2 FQGNSA come from the germline V gene.